Here is one T cell receptor beta chain with its context. The data were obtained in a study of blood T cell repertoires in COVID-19. For the study at large: Researchers got acute and convalescent COVID-19 samples from the United States, Italy and Spain. T cells, B-cell-depleted T cells, or PBMCs provided the cDNA or gDNA that served as material.

In the authors' workflow: Nucleated cell number was recorded as an estimate derived from reference gene primer amplification. Profiling relied on immunoSEQ multiplex PCR, and the TCRdb table lists in-frame clones only, not all of them. V, J and clone size reflect that table, while D and trimming were determined from the DNA. Of over 55,000 clones listed, under 95% are singletons. V dropped 3 bases and J dropped 4; count of bases not matched to a gene: 8. Germline CDR1 reads MNHEY; CDR2 reads SMNVEV (reference sequence). This CDR3 is built from 15 residues. Specimen: peripheral blood. This TCR came from a human donor in a cohort sampled during active COVID-19. V is TRBV27 and J is TRBJ2-7, with 8 bases lining up with TRBD1. CDR3 protein: CASSFGGQGNYEQYF. In DNA form, the CDR3 reads TGTGCCAGCAGTTTTGGTGGACAGGGAAATTACGAGCAGTACTTC.